The sequence of this TCR beta chain was determined in a study of blood T cell repertoires in COVID-19. As for the study in general: T cells, B-cell-depleted T cells, or PBMCs supplied cDNA or gDNA.

Original processing notes: The assay estimated nucleated cells by amplifying reference gene primers. The data were produced by immunoSEQ multiplex PCR, yet TCRdb's version contains in-frame clones alone and is incomplete. Clonal size and the V and J genes are those of that table, whereas D and trimming came from the DNA. Of approximately 210,000 clones in the sample, about 90% were seen once. The CDR3 length is 12 residues. Between the trimmed V and J ends, which lost 4 bases and 2 bases, there was a span of 5 bases. From germline, CDR1 is MNHEY and CDR2 SVGAGI. The TCR was taken from a man between 35 and 55 years old with active or convalescent COVID-19. The rearrangement uses TRBV6-5 and TRBJ1-2; the D is unclear. Sequences were obtained from peripheral blood. Written as DNA, the CDR3 is TGTGCCAGCAGTTTTCTGAACTATGGCTACACCTTC. This encodes CASSFLNYGYTF.